The sequence of this TCR beta chain was determined in a study of T cells in Graves' hyperthyroidism and ophthalmopathy. This clonotype was seen repeatedly, ten times or more. Germline lookup yields CDR1 SGHVS and CDR2 FQNEAQ. The V end was cut by 5 bases, the J end by 5 bases, with 18 bases between. The CDR3 is 15 residues long. TCR beta CDR3 regions were amplified from RNA transcripts. Initially, a first-round RT-PCR of the TCR CDR3 employed the HTBI primer set. Using its own MiXCR run on the multiplex PCR reads, TCRdb lists one record per CDR3 protein. The sample has some 510,000 distinct CDR3 sequences, less than 25% seen once.

The chain uses TRBV7-8 and TRBJ1-1; D unclear. The source is a man younger than 35 with Graves' hyperthyroidism. Sample: blood. CDR3: CASSPPLRKGTEAFF. The CDR3 DNA sequence: TGTGCCAGCAGCCCCCCTTTGAGAAAGGGAACTGAAGCTTTCTTT. The whole variable domain, remainder taken from reference TRBV7-8 and TRBJ1-1, is GAGVSQSPRYKVAKRGQDVALRCDPISGHVSLFWYQQALGQGPEFLTYFQNEAQLDKSGLPSDRFFAERPEGSVSTLKIQRTQQEDSAVYLCASSPPLRKGTEAFFGQGTRLTVV.